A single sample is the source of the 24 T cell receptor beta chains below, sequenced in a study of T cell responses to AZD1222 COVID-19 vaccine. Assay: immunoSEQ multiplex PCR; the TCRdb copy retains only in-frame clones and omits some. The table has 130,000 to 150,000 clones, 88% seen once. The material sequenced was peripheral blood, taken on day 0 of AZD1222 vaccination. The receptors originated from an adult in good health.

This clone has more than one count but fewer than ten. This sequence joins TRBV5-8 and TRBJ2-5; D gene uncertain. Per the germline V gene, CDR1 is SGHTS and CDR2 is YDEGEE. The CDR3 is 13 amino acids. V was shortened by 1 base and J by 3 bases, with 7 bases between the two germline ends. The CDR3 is CASSLLVEETQYF. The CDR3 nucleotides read TGTGCCAGCAGCTTGCTGGTGGAAGAGACCCAGTACTTC.

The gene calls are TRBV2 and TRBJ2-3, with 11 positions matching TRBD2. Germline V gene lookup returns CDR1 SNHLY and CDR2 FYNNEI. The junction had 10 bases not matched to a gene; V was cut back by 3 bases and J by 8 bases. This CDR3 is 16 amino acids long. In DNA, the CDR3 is TGTGCCAGCAGTGATCTAGCGGGGGGTAGCTGGGGTACGCAGTATTTT. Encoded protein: CASSDLAGGSWGTQYF.

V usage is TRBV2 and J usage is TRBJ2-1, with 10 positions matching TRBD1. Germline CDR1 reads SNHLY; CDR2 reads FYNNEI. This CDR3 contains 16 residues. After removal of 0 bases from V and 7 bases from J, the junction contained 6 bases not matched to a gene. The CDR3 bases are TGTGCCAGCAGTGAAGCCCCGGGACAGGGGTTTAATGAGCAGTTCTTC. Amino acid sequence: CASSEAPGQGFNEQFF. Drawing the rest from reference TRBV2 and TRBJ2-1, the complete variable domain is EPEVTQTPSHQVTQMGQEVILRCVPISNHLYFYWYRQILGQKVEFLVSFYNNEISEKSEIFDDQFSVERPDGSNFTLKIRSTKLEDSAMYFCASSEAPGQGFNEQFFGPGTRLTVL.

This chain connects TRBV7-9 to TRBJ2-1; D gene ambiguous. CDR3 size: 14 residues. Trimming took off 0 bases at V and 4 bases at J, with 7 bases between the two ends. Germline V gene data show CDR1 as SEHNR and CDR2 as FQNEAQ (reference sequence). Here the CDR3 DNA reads TGTGCCAGCAGCTTAGCACAGAAGTACAATGAGCAGTTCTTC. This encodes CASSLAQKYNEQFF.

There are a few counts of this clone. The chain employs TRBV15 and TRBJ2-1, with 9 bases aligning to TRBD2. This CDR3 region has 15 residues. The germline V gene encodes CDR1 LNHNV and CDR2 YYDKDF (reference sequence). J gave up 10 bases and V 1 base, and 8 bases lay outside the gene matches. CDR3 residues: CATSRGRGGAQEQFF. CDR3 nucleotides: TGTGCCACCAGCAGAGGGCGCGGGGGGGCCCAGGAGCAGTTCTTC.

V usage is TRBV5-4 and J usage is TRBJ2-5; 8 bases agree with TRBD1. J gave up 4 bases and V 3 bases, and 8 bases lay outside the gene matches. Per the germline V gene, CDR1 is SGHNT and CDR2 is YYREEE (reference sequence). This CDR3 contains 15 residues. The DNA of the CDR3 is TGTGCCAGCAGCTCCGGGACAGGAGTCCGAGAGACCCAGTACTTC. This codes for CASSSGTGVRETQYF.

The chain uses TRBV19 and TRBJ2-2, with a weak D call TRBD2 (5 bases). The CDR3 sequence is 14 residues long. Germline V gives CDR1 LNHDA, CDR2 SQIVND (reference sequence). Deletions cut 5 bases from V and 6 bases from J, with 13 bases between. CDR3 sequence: CASSPNSRAGELFF. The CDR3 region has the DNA TGTGCCAGTAGTCCCAATTCGCGGGCCGGGGAGCTGTTTTTT. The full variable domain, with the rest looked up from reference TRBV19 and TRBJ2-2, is DGGITQSPKYLFRKEGQNVTLSCEQNLNHDAMYWYRQDPGQGLRLIYYSQIVNDFQKGDIAEGYSVSREKKESFPLTVTSAQKNPTAFYLCASSPNSRAGELFFGEGSRLTVL.

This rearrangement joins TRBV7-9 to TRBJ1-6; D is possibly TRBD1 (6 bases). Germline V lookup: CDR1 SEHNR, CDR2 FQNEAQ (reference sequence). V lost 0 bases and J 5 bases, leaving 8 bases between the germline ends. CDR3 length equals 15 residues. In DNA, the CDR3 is TGTGCCAGCAGCTTAGCGTCAGGGGATAATTCACCCCTCCACTTT. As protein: CASSLASGDNSPLHF.

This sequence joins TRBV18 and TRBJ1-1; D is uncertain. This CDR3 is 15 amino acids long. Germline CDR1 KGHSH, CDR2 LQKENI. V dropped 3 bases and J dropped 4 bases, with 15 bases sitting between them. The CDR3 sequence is CASSPDGMAVTEAFF. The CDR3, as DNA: TGTGCCAGCTCACCGGACGGGATGGCGGTCACTGAAGCTTTCTTT.

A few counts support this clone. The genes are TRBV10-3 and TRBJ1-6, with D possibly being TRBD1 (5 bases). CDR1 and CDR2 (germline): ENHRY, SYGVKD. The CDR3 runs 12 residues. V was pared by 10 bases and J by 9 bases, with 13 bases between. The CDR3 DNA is TGTGCCACCTACAGGATTGGTTCACCCCTCCACTTT. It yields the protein CATYRIGSPLHF.

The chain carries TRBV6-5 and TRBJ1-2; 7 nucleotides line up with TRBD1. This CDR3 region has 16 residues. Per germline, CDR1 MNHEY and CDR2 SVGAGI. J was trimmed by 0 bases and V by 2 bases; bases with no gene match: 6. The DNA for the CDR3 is TGTGCCAGCAGTTACGACCACGGACAGGCTAACTATGGCTACACCTTC. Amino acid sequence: CASSYDHGQANYGYTF.

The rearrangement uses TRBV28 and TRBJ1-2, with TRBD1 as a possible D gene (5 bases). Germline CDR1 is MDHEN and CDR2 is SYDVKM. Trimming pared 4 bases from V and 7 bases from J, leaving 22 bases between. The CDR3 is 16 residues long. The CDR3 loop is CASSSGQGLAVIGYTF. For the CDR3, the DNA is TGTGCCAGCAGTTCTGGCCAGGGTCTCGCGGTTATTGGCTACACCTTC.

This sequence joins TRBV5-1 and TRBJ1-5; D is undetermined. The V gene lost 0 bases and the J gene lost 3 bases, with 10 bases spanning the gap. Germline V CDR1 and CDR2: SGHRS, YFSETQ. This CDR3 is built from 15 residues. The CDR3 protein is CASSLGAGINQPQHF. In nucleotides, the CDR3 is TGCGCCAGCAGCTTGGGAGCAGGAATCAATCAGCCCCAGCATTTT.

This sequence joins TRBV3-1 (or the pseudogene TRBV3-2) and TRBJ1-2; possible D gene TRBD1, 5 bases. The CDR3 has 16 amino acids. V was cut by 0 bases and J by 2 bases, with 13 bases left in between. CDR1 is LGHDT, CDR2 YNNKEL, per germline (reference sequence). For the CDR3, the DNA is TGTGCCAGCAGCCAAGATCGCCCGACAGCAAACTATGGCTACACCTTC. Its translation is CASSQDRPTANYGYTF.

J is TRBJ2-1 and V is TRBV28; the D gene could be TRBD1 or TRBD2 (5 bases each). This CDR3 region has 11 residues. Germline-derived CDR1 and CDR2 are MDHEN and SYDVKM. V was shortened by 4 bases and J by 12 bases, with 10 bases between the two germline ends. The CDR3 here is CASSSARGQFF. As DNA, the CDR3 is TGTGCCAGCAGTTCCGCGAGGGGGCAGTTCTTC. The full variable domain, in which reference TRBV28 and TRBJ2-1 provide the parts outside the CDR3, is DVKVTQSSRYLVKRTGEKVFLECVQDMDHENMFWYRQDPGLGLRLIYFSYDVKMKEKGDIPEGYSVSREKKERFSLILESASTNQTSMYLCASSSARGQFFGPGTRLTVL.

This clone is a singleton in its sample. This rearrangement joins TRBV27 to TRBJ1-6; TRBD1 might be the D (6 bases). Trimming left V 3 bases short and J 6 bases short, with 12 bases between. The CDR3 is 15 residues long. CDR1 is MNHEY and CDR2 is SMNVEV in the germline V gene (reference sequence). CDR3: CASSFSPRGNSPLHF. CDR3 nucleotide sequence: TGTGCCAGCAGTTTTAGCCCCAGGGGTAATTCACCCCTCCACTTT.

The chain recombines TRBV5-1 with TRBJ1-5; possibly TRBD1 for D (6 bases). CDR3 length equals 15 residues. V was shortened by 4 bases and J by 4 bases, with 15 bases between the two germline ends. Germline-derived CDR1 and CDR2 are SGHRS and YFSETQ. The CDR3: CASSLQGGGNQPQHF. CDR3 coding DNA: TGCGCCAGCAGCCTACAGGGTGGGGGGAATCAGCCCCAGCATTTT.

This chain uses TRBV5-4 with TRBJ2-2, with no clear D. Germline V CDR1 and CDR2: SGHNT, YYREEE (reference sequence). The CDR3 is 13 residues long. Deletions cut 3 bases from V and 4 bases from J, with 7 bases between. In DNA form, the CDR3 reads TGTGCCAGCAGCTCCTGGACCACCGGGGAGCTGTTTTTT. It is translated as CASSSWTTGELFF.

This chain's CDR3 is CASSPRVGQVHEQYF. The CDR3 bases are TGTGCCAGCAGCCCACGCGTAGGACAGGTCCACGAGCAGTACTTC. The chain uses TRBV11-1 and TRBJ2-7; 7 bases map to TRBD1. J lost 5 bases, V lost 5 bases, and 12 bases had no gene match. The CDR3 consists of 15 residues. CDR1 is SGHAT, CDR2 FQDESV, per germline (reference sequence). Based on the CDR3 plus reference TRBV11-1 and TRBJ2-7, the full variable domain is EAEVAQSPRYKITEKSQAVAFWCDPISGHATLYWYRQILGQGPELLVQFQDESVVDDSQLPKDRFSAERLKGVDSTLKIQPAELGDSAMYLCASSPRVGQVHEQYFGPGTRLTVT.

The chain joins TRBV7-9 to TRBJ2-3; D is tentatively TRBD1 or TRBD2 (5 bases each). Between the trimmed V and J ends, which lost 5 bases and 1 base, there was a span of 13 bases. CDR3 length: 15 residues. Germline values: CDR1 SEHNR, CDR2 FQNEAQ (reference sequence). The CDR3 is CASSMGPSRTDTQYF. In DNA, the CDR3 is TGTGCCAGCAGCATGGGACCTTCCCGCACAGATACGCAGTATTTT.

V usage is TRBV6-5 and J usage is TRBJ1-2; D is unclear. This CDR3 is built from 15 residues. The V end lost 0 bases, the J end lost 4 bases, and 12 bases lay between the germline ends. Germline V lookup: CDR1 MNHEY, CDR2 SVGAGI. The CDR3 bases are TGTGCCAGCAGTTACTCCGGTCGGGGTATCTATGGCTACACCTTC. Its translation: CASSYSGRGIYGYTF.

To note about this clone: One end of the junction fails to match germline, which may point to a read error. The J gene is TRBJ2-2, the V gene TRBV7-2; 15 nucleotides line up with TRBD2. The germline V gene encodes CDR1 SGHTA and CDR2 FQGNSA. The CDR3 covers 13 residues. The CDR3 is CASSSGLAGGLFF. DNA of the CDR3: TGTGCCAGCAGCTCGGGACTAGCGGGGGGGCTGTTTTTT.

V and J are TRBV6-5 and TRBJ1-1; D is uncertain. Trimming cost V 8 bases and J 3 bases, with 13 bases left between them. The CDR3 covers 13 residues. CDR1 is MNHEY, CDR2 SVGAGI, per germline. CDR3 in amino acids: CASRDTWYTEAFF. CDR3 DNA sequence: TGTGCCAGCCGCGACACCTGGTACACTGAAGCTTTCTTT.

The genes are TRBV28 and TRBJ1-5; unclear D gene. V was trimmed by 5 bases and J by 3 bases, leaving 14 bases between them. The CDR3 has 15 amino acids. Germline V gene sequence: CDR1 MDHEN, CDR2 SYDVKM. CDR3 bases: TGTGCCAGCAGTACCCCGGGAGGGTTCAATCAGCCCCAGCATTTT. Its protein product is CASSTPGGFNQPQHF.